This T cell receptor beta chain was profiled in a study of blood T cell repertoires in COVID-19. The overall study: Spain, Italy and the United States supplied samples that represented acute and convalescent COVID-19. From T cells, B-cell-depleted T cells, or PBMCs came the material, which was cDNA or gDNA.

V shed 1 base and J 2 bases; nucleotides not matched to a gene: 7. The CDR3 runs to 16 residues. Germline loops: CDR1 SGHDN, CDR2 FVKESK. Per the study methods: Nucleated cell number was recorded as an estimate derived from reference gene primer amplification. Measured with immunoSEQ multiplex PCR; TCRdb has only the in-frame clones, and not every one. V and J calls and clone size are given by that table; D and trimming were obtained from the DNA. The data contain approximately 190,000 clones, roughly 80% of them seen just once; the ten biggest clones take up approximately 15%. Sample: peripheral blood. This chain uses TRBV14 with TRBJ2-7; 8 bases line up with TRBD1. The receptor's source is a man aged 25-40 years with active or convalescent COVID-19. In nucleotides, the CDR3 is TGTGCCAGCAGCCAAGGTCCCGGACAGGGACCCTACGAGCAGTACTTC. It codes for CASSQGPGQGPYEQYF. Using reference TRBV14 and TRBJ2-7 for the parts outside the CDR3, the full variable domain is EAGVTQFPSHSVIEKGQTVTLRCDPISGHDNLYWYRRVMGKEIKFLLHFVKESKQDESGMPNNRFLAERTGGTYSTLKVQPAELEDSGVYFCASSQGPGQGPYEQYFGPGTRLTVT.